A single sample is the source of the 11 T cell receptor beta chains below, sequenced in a study of early T cells in non-severe SARS-CoV-2 infection. MiXCR, run by TCRdb on the 5' RACE reads, gives a single entry per CDR3 protein. Among some 61,000 distinct CDR3 sequences listed, approximately 13% were seen once. Sequencing was carried out using whole blood. The receptors were gathered from an adult who was a healthcare worker with PCR-confirmed SARS-CoV-2 infection or an uninfected control (not recorded which).

This clonotype was observed many times. The chain employs TRBV27 and TRBJ2-1, with a weak D call TRBD2 (6 bases). The germline V gene encodes CDR1 MNHEY and CDR2 SMNVEV (reference sequence). The V end lost 3 bases, the J end lost 6 bases, and 12 bases lay between the germline ends. This CDR3 region has 14 residues. The DNA of the CDR3 is TGTGCCAGCAGTTTCGATAGCGGCCCCAATGAGCAGTTCTTC. Protein sequence: CASSFDSGPNEQFF.

This clonotype was counted a few times. This chain links TRBV29-1 with TRBJ2-5, with 8 bases matching TRBD2. J was trimmed by 4 bases and V by 3 bases; bases with no gene match: 4. The CDR3 is made up of 13 amino acids. Germline V lookup: CDR1 SQVTM, CDR2 ANQGSEA. CDR3 sequence: CSVDGGGRETQYF. In DNA, the CDR3 is TGCAGCGTTGACGGCGGGGGGCGAGAGACCCAGTACTTC.

This clonotype was counted only a few times. J is TRBJ2-5 and V is TRBV7-9; 8 positions match TRBD1. J gave up 3 bases and V 7 bases, and 7 bases lay outside the gene matches. The CDR3 is 14 amino acids. Germline V gene lookup returns CDR1 SEHNR and CDR2 FQNEAQ (reference sequence). The CDR3 region is CASTYGTGKETQYF. As DNA, the CDR3 is TGTGCCAGCACCTATGGGACAGGCAAAGAGACCCAGTACTTC.

There are many counts of this clonotype. V usage is TRBV29-1 and J usage is TRBJ2-2; D is unresolved. The germline V and J ends were trimmed by 5 bases and 1 base, with 8 bases remaining between them. CDR3 size: 13 residues. Per germline, CDR1 SQVTM and CDR2 ANQGSEA. CDR3 amino acids: CSVRGENTGELFF. The CDR3 bases are TGCAGCGTTCGTGGGGAGAACACCGGGGAGCTGTTTTTT.

The chain combines TRBV7-3 with TRBJ1-6; D gene uncertain. The CDR3 extends over 13 amino acids. The germline V gene encodes CDR1 SGHTA and CDR2 FQGTGA. The germline V and J ends were trimmed by 1 base and 7 bases, with 5 bases remaining between them. The CDR3 protein is CASSLNGNSPLHF. The CDR3, as DNA: TGTGCCAGCAGCTTAAACGGAAATTCACCCCTCCACTTT.

This clonotype was seen many times. The genes are TRBV18 and TRBJ2-7; no clear D. This CDR3 comprises 13 residues. Germline loops: CDR1 KGHSH, CDR2 LQKENI. V was trimmed by 2 bases and J by 3 bases, leaving 8 bases between them. The CDR3 region is CASSPRANYEQYF. The CDR3 DNA is TGTGCCAGCTCACCAAGGGCAAACTACGAGCAGTACTTC. The full variable domain, in which reference TRBV18 and TRBJ2-7 provide the parts outside the CDR3, is NAGVMQNPRHLVRRRGQEARLRCSPMKGHSHVYWYRQLPEEGLKFMVYLQKENIIDESGMPKERFSAEFPKEGPSILRIQQVVRGDSAAYFCASSPRANYEQYFGPGTRLTVT.

This clonotype was recorded at least ten times. The V gene is TRBV29-1, the J gene TRBJ2-3; D call uncertain. Germline CDR1 reads SQVTM; CDR2 reads ANQGSEA. Trimming took off 8 bases at V and 2 bases at J, with 14 bases between the two ends. The CDR3 has 13 amino acids. The CDR3 loop is CSLHRLLTDTQYF. CDR3 sequence (DNA): TGCAGCCTCCATCGGCTCCTCACAGATACGCAGTATTTT.

The chain has TRBV4-3 and TRBJ2-1, with 9 bases that match TRBD2. Germline V gene sequence: CDR1 LGHNA, CDR2 YSLEER. This CDR3 region has 16 residues. Losses at the gene ends were 2 bases for V and 4 bases for J; bases not matched to a gene: 6. CDR3 amino acids: CASSQMPSGIYNEQFF. In DNA form, the CDR3 reads TGCGCCAGCAGCCAAATGCCTAGCGGGATTTACAATGAGCAGTTCTTC.

This clonotype was found a few times. V gene TRBV29-1 combines with J gene TRBJ2-7; 8 nucleotides line up with TRBD1. Trimming cost V 5 bases and J 6 bases; bases outside gene matches: 3. The CDR3 is 11 residues long. Looked up from germline, CDR1 is SQVTM and CDR2 is ANQGSEA. The CDR3 here is CSVQGAGEQYF. As DNA, the CDR3 is TGCAGCGTTCAGGGGGCGGGCGAGCAGTACTTC.

This clonotype was recorded a few times. V usage is TRBV7-9 and J usage is TRBJ2-3, with 10 bases identical to TRBD2. The CDR3 extends over 15 amino acids. The V segment lost 3 bases and the J segment 4 bases; nucleotides outside the gene matches: 4. The germline V gene has CDR1 SEHNR and CDR2 FQNEAQ (reference sequence). Here the CDR3 reads CASSLLAGVSDTQYF. As DNA, the CDR3 is TGTGCCAGCAGCTTGCTAGCGGGAGTTTCAGATACGCAGTATTTT.

In this sample, this clonotype turned up a few times. The chain joins TRBV5-1 to TRBJ2-2; 12 bases are shared with TRBD2. Germline V CDR1 and CDR2: SGHRS, YFSETQ. Trimming cost V 4 bases and J 2 bases; bases outside gene matches: 6. The CDR3 is 17 residues long. This CDR3 is CASSGGLAGYNTGELFF. The CDR3 region has the DNA TGCGCCAGCAGCGGTGGACTAGCGGGATATAACACCGGGGAGCTGTTTTTT. Full variable domain (missing parts from reference TRBV5-1 and TRBJ2-2): KAGVTQTPRYLIKTRGQQVTLSCSPISGHRSVSWYQQTPGQGLQFLFEYFSETQRNKGNFPGRFSGRQFSNSRSEMNVSTLELGDSALYLCASSGGLAGYNTGELFFGEGSRLTVL.